This T cell receptor beta chain was captured by sequencing in a study of neurological immune-mediated disorders. At least ten counts were recorded for this clonotype. Its target is not known. General study results and limits: Subjects shared no identical expanded-clone CDR3 amino acid sequences, suggesting private TCR-beta repertoires in all groups.

CDR1 is DFQATT, CDR2 SNEGSKA, per germline (reference sequence). The CDR3 has 11 residues. The V end lost 3 bases, the J end lost 6 bases, and 7 bases lay between the germline ends. It was by 5'RACE with 10-nucleotide random UMIs that the cDNA was made. Each CDR3 protein gets one entry after TCRdb re-called the 5' RACE reads with MiXCR. The sample holds about 45,000 distinct CDR3 sequences; roughly 12% are singletons and the top ten take 9.5% to 12%. The sample's time point: longitudinal time-point 3. PBMCs numbering 2 million and stored at -80 C yielded the unsorted libraries. The chain employs TRBV20-1 and TRBJ2-3; D is possibly TRBD2 (5 bases). This receptor was taken from a man aged 30 to 39 in good health. The sequenced material came from PBMCs. The CDR3 here is CSASPGDTQYF. The CDR3, as DNA: TGCAGTGCTAGTCCGGGGGATACGCAGTATTTT.